Listed below are T cell receptor beta chains from one sample, sequenced in a study of blood T cell repertoires in COVID-19. Repertoires were generated with immunoSEQ multiplex PCR, while TCRdb's copy carries only in-frame clones and drops some. The sample shows 250,000 to 300,000 clones, roughly 90% of them seen only once. Sequencing used peripheral blood. These receptors all come from a man aged 35 to 55 with acute or convalescent COVID-19. Both conserved end residues are part of each CDR3. The listing skips clone size in some rows; elsewhere it reads once, few, many or a size class.

TRBV7-2 | once | CASSLWDRGMNTEAFF
TRBV10-2 | - | CASSEILASTDTQYF
TRBV18 | - | CASSPRPTQGTEAFF
TRBV15 | - | CATSWGQGYNSPLHF
TRBV7-8 | - | CASSLARWQGRNEQYF
TRBV6-1 | - | CASSEAGTSETDTQYF
TRBV2 | - | CASRKGQGISEQYF
TRBV27 | - | CASSLYRGHTEAFF
TRBV20-1 | - | CSASQDQANYGYTF
TRBV3-1/TRBV3-2 | - | CASSRDSMNTEAFF